The rows below give T cell receptor beta chains drawn from one sample of a study of T cell changes during pregnancy in multiple sclerosis. Some clones are missing from TCRdb's copy, which holds only in-frame ones; the method was immunoSEQ multiplex PCR. Among about 40,000 clones listed, about nine tenths were seen once. Material: peripheral blood, obtained in the second trimester of pregnancy. All receptors derive from a female donor in good health, enrolled as a control in a pregnancy study. Both conserved end residues are part of each CDR3. Fields, in order: V gene, J gene, D gene, clone size, CDR3 DNA, CDR3 protein. D genes are given only for firm matches. Clone size, where shown, is once, few, many, or a class for clones that have expanded.

>TRBV9|TRBJ1-3|TRBD1|NA
TGTGCCAGCAGCGGCAGGGGGCCCGGAAACACCATATATTTT
CASSGRGPGNTIYF
>TRBV11-2|TRBJ2-7|NA|NA
TGTGCCAGCAGTAGGGGCCCGGAAATTGGCGAGCAGTACTTC
CASSRGPEIGEQYF
>TRBV6-1|TRBJ2-3|NA|NA
TGTGCCAGCAGTGAACCGGATACGCAGTATTTT
CASSEPDTQYF
>TRBV18|TRBJ1-2|NA|NA
TGTGCCAGCTCACCCGGCGGGGATTGGAATGGCTACACCTTC
CASSPGGDWNGYTF
>TRBV7-2|TRBJ2-2|NA|NA
TGTGCCAGCAGCTTTACAGGGATAGCCGGGGAGCTGTTTTTT
CASSFTGIAGELFF
>TRBV10-2|TRBJ2-2|NA|NA
TGCGCCAGCAGTGAGTCGGGCACCGGCGGGGAGCTGTTTTTT
CASSESGTGGELFF
>TRBV5-1|TRBJ2-1|NA|NA
TGCGCCAGCAGCTTGGTGAGTGGACACGGAGCCTACAATGAGCAGTTCTTC
CASSLVSGHGAYNEQFF
>TRBV5-1|TRBJ2-6|TRBD1|NA
TGCGCCAGCAGCCAAGACAGGGGTAACGTCCTGACTTTC
CASSQDRGNVLTF
>TRBV7-2|TRBJ1-1|TRBD1|NA
TGTGCCAGCAGCTCCCAGGGGGCGAGCACTGAAGCTTTCTTT
CASSSQGASTEAFF
>TRBV10-2|TRBJ1-1|TRBD1|NA
TGCGCCAGCAGTGAGCAGGACAGGCAAGCTTTCTTT
CASSEQDRQAFF
>TRBV30|TRBJ1-2|NA|NA
TGTGCCTGGAGTCCCCTCGGGGACTATGGCTACACCTTC
CAWSPLGDYGYTF
>TRBV5-6|TRBJ2-7|TRBD1|NA
TGTGCCAGCAGCCGGGGGGTAGGACAGGGGCTCAACGAGCAGTACTTC
CASSRGVGQGLNEQYF
>TRBV10-2|TRBJ1-1|NA|NA
TGCGCCAGCAGGGCAGGTGACACTGAAGCTTTCTTT
CASRAGDTEAFF
>TRBV6-4|TRBJ2-2|NA|NA
TGTGCCAGCAGCGAGACAGGAATTAACACCGGGGAGCTGTTTTTT
CASSETGINTGELFF
>TRBV5-6|TRBJ1-4|NA|NA
TGTGCCAGCAGCTTATACAGATTAAGCGGAGAAAAACTGTTTTTT
CASSLYRLSGEKLFF
>TRBV30|TRBJ1-2|TRBD1|NA
TGTGCCTTCGGGACAGCCAAACCCCTCGGCTATGGCTACACCTTC
CAFGTAKPLGYGYTF
>TRBV19|TRBJ1-2|TRBD1|few
TGTGCCAGTAAAACAGGGGGATTTGGCTACACCTTC
CASKTGGFGYTF
>TRBV6-5|TRBJ1-1|NA|NA
TGTGCCAGCTCCGTCAATCGACTGGGGGCGGGAGCTTTCTTT
CASSVNRLGAGAFF
>TRBV7-9|TRBJ2-2|TRBD2|NA
TGTGCCAGCAGCTCGAGACTAGCGGGAGCTAACACCGGGGAGCTGTTTTTT
CASSSRLAGANTGELFF
>TRBV5-5|TRBJ1-2|TRBD1|NA
TGTGCCAGCAACGCCGGGACAGGAATAGCCCCCTATGGCTACACCTTC
CASNAGTGIAPYGYTF
>TRBV18|TRBJ1-5|NA|NA
TGTGCCAGCTCACCCCAGCGTGTCGCAAAATTGGACCAAGCAGGGTATAGCAATCAGCCCCAGCATTTT
CASSPQRVAKLDQAGYSNQPQHF
>TRBV7-2|TRBJ1-5|NA|NA
TGTGCCAGCAGCTCCCGGGGCAATCAGCCCCAGCATTTT
CASSSRGNQPQHF
>TRBV6-5|TRBJ1-3|NA|NA
TGTGCCAGCACTATGGGGGGTAGGTCTGGAAACACCATATATTTT
CASTMGGRSGNTIYF
>TRBV15|TRBJ2-3|TRBD2|NA
TGTGCCACCAGCAGAGATGATACTAGCGGGAGAGGGGCAGATACGCAGTATTTT
CATSRDDTSGRGADTQYF
>TRBV4-1|TRBJ1-3|NA|NA
TGCGCCAGCAGCCAAGATGTGGGGCCCTCTGGAAACACCATATATTTT
CASSQDVGPSGNTIYF
>TRBV6-1|TRBJ2-3|TRBD2|NA
TGTGCCAGCACCACGCTAGCGGGAGTGGCAGATACGCAGTATTTT
CASTTLAGVADTQYF
>TRBV6-6|TRBJ1-3|TRBD1|NA
TGTGCCAGCAGTGACTCTACCGGGACAGGGAACACCATATATTTT
CASSDSTGTGNTIYF
>TRBV7-9|TRBJ2-7|NA|NA
TGTGCCAGCAGCTTAGCAGGGCGGGCGGACGAGCAGTACTTC
CASSLAGRADEQYF
>TRBV2|TRBJ2-6|NA|NA
TGTGCCAGCAGTCACTCTGGGGCCAACGTCCTGACTTTC
CASSHSGANVLTF
>TRBV6-7|TRBJ2-5|TRBD2|NA
TGTGCCAGCAGTATGAGCGGGGAGGGAGAGACCCAGTACTTC
CASSMSGEGETQYF
>TRBV5-1|TRBJ2-1|NA|once
TGCGCCAGCAGCCCCGGACGGGAGACCTACAATGAGCAGTTCTTC
CASSPGRETYNEQFF
>TRBV1|TRBJ2-3|NA|NA
TGCACCAGCAGCCAAACCGGGACTAGCGGGGGGGCGGCGACAGATACGCAGTATTTT
CTSSQTGTSGGAATDTQYF
>TRBV11-3|TRBJ2-5|NA|once
TGTGCCAGCAGGGGTGGGGACATCCAAGAGACCCAGTACTTC
CASRGGDIQETQYF
>TRBV27|TRBJ1-2|NA|NA
TGTGCCAGCAGTTACCGGGACACCCCTAACTATGGCTACACCTTC
CASSYRDTPNYGYTF
>TRBV2|TRBJ2-5|TRBD2|few
TGTGCCAGCAGTGAAAGAATGAGCGGGACGGGGCGGGAGACCCAGTACTTC
CASSERMSGTGRETQYF
>TRBV27|TRBJ1-5|TRBD1|NA
TGTGCCAGCAGCTTGACAGGGCGCAATCAGCCCCAGCATTTT
CASSLTGRNQPQHF
>TRBV7-8|TRBJ2-6|TRBD2|NA
TGTGCCAGCAGCTCCCCGGGGGGAGCGAGGACTTCAGGGGCCAACGTCCTGACTTTC
CASSSPGGARTSGANVLTF
>TRBV9|TRBJ1-2|NA|NA
TGTGCCAGCAGCGTCAGCCCCGGGATCCTAGCTAACTATGGCTACACCTTC
CASSVSPGILANYGYTF
>TRBV4-3|TRBJ1-4|NA|NA
TGCGCCAGCAGCCGCATACTAATCAGTGCAACTAATGAAAAACTGTTTTTT
CASSRILISATNEKLFF
>TRBV10-3|TRBJ1-6|NA|once
TGTGCCATCAGTGATAAAAGGACGGGATCACCCCTCCACTTT
CAISDKRTGSPLHF